Listed below are T cell receptor beta chains from one sample, sequenced in a study of cytomegalovirus exposure and HLA in healthy donors. Clones were sequenced by immunoSEQ multiplex PCR, and TCRdb holds only the in-frame ones, with some missing. The sample lists 150,000 to 200,000 clones; 9.5% were seen once. The sequenced material came from PBMCs. The receptors derive from a woman between 25 and 40 years old in good health and CMV-seropositive. Each CDR3 is given with its conserved first and last residue.

V,CDR3
TRBV6-1,CASSEKGNSYPYYEQYF
TRBV5-1,CASSRSGTGETQYF
TRBV6-5,CASSYVGTVLNYGYTF
TRBV7-9,CASSFGRGTEAFF
TRBV7-8,CASSYPRGSGTTYEQYF
TRBV5-4,CASSLRGTGSFGYGYTF
TRBV4-1,CASSQLGLAVRTDTQYF
TRBV11-2,CASSLDLAGGPGELFF
TRBV19,CASSMTGNTIYF
TRBV2,CASSVSTVYGYTF
TRBV19,CASSIWTEAFF
TRBV4-1,CASSHESTGSTDTQYF
TRBV11-2,CASSLEASGAEQYF
TRBV19,CASSIGGEQFF
TRBV9,CASSVGNSNYGYTF
TRBV27,CASSSLTPHEQYF
TRBV5-1,CASSWTSGTRTDTQYF
TRBV30,CAWSVLGLGTDTQYF
TRBV5-1,CASSPRTDGNTEAFF
TRBV2,CASTWRMENEQFF
TRBV27,CASSLNRRGEAFF
TRBV19,CASTPRPSTDTQYF
TRBV5-6,CASSLVETNEKLFF
TRBV5-1,CASSLTGTAYNPEAFF
TRBV7-9,CASSPRGGPVANEKLFF
TRBV5-1,CASSPGTASNYGYTF
TRBV5-1,CASSLPSSGLNEQFF
TRBV5-6,CASSRPGLGYEQYF
TRBV27,CASSPSRGNTIYF
TRBV11-2,CASSKFGTGNSGANVLTF
TRBV19,CASSIARDRARSYTF
TRBV10-2,CASSDRDGGRDRPYEQYF
TRBV4-2,CASSQGGKGNEQFF
TRBV2,CASNRQGRTEAFF